Listed here are 20 T cell receptor beta chains from one sample, sequenced in a study of breast tumors, draining lymph nodes, adjacent tissues. A single record per CDR3 protein comes from TCRdb applying MiXCR to the multiplex PCR reads. The profile shows about 230,000 distinct CDR3 sequences, roughly 32% of them singletons. Samples came from axillary lymph nodes draining the breast cancer. What was sequenced was axillary lymph node tissue. The receptors originated from a female donor with breast cancer. Some clones in this sample may be carry-over from other donors' samples.

Comments on this clonotype: Compared with germline, one end of the junction differs, possibly owing to a read error. The chain employs TRBV7-9 and TRBJ1-1; possibly TRBD1 for D (6 bases). The CDR3 runs 14 residues. Germline CDR1 is SEHNR and CDR2 is FQNEAQ (reference sequence). The CDR3 bases are TGTGCCAGCGGCTTACAGGGCATGAACACTGAAGCTTTCTTT. Translation: CASGLQGMNTEAFF.

This clonotype was picked up many times. The rearrangement joins TRBV28 to TRBJ1-2, with 11 bases fitting TRBD1. Losses at the gene ends were 5 bases for V and 7 bases for J; bases not matched to a gene: 12. The CDR3 totals 16 residues. Germline V gives CDR1 MDHEN, CDR2 SYDVKM. The CDR3, as DNA: TGTGCCAGCAGTCTCCTCGCCGGACAGGGGGCGGGTGGCTACACCTTC. Its protein product is CASSLLAGQGAGGYTF.

There are many counts of this clonotype. The V gene is TRBV27, the J gene TRBJ2-7; D ambiguous. The CDR3 extends over 9 amino acids. V gave up 8 bases and J gave up 1 base, with 0 bases separating them. Germline V CDR1 and CDR2: MNHEY, SMNVEV (reference sequence). The CDR3 DNA reads TGTGCCAGCTCCTACGAGCAGTACTTC. As protein: CASSYEQYF.

This chain joins TRBV25-1 and TRBJ2-1; the match to TRBD2 covers 12 bases. The germline V gene encodes CDR1 MGHDK and CDR2 SYGVNS. The CDR3 runs 18 residues. V lost 2 bases, J lost 10 bases, and 15 bases stayed unmatched. The CDR3 sequence is CASSENRGLAGGPWEQFF. The CDR3, as DNA: TGTGCCAGCAGTGAAAACCGGGGGCTAGCGGGAGGGCCATGGGAGCAGTTCTTC. The full variable domain, rest sourced from reference TRBV25-1 and TRBJ2-1, is EADIYQTPRYLVIGTGKKITLECSQTMGHDKMYWYQQDPGMELHLIHYSYGVNSTEKGDLSSESTVSRIRTEHFPLTLESARPSHTSQYLCASSENRGLAGGPWEQFFGPGTRLTVL.

This clonotype was picked up many times. V usage is TRBV20-1 and J usage is TRBJ1-5; D is unresolved. This CDR3 spans 13 amino acids. Trimming pared 3 bases from V and 3 bases from J, leaving 9 bases between. Germline V gene sequence: CDR1 DFQATT, CDR2 SNEGSKA (reference sequence). The CDR3 DNA reads TGCAGTGCTAGTTCCGCCCCCAATCAGCCCCAGCATTTT. This translates into CSASSAPNQPQHF.

This clonotype was observed at least ten times. This rearrangement joins TRBV4-1 to TRBJ2-7; TRBD2 matches 7 bases. The CDR3 has 16 amino acids. Trimming removed 0 bases from V and 3 bases from J; junction bases left unmatched: 8. From germline, CDR1 is MGHRA and CDR2 YSYEKL. CDR3 sequence (DNA): TGCGCCAGCAGCCAAGAAAAGGGCGGGGGAAACTACGAGCAGTACTTC. It is translated as CASSQEKGGGNYEQYF.

The V call is TRBV29-1, the J call TRBJ2-3; tentatively, D is TRBD2 (6 bases). In germline, CDR1 is SQVTM, CDR2 ANQGSEA. With 3 bases removed from V and 2 bases from J, the gap between germline ends came to 12 bases. The CDR3 covers 14 residues. CDR3 coding DNA: TGCAGCGTTGATGCGGGATCGGTCACAGATACGCAGTATTTT. Encoded protein: CSVDAGSVTDTQYF.

The chain is built from TRBV11-2 and TRBJ1-6; possibly TRBD1 for D (6 bases). The V and J ends lost 1 base and 9 bases respectively, with 19 bases between them. Germline loops: CDR1 SGHAT, CDR2 FQNNGV. The CDR3 runs 17 residues. The CDR3 region is CASSLAGGRYFGSPLHF. The CDR3 nucleotides read TGTGCCAGCAGCTTAGCCGGGGGCCGGTATTTTGGTTCACCCCTCCACTTT.

The V gene is TRBV7-9, the J gene TRBJ2-7; 10 nucleotides agree with TRBD1. Germline V gives CDR1 SEHNR, CDR2 FQNEAQ (reference sequence). With 6 bases clipped from V and 5 bases from J, the junction kept 13 bases outside the gene matches. The CDR3 consists of 16 residues. CDR3 protein: CASSSPAGTGVHEQYF. The CDR3 DNA follows: TGTGCCAGCAGTTCGCCCGCCGGGACAGGGGTCCACGAGCAGTACTTC.

The rearrangement uses TRBV20-1 and TRBJ1-5; maybe TRBD1 (6 bases). The V end lost 5 bases, the J end lost 2 bases, and 16 bases lay between the germline ends. Germline V lookup: CDR1 DFQATT, CDR2 SNEGSKA (reference sequence). The CDR3 is 15 residues long. The CDR3 loop reads CSAQVGEGGNQPQHF. The CDR3 nucleotides are TGCAGTGCTCAGGTTGGCGAGGGGGGCAATCAGCCCCAGCATTTT.

In its sample, this clonotype was seen many times. Compared with germline, one end of the junction differs, possibly owing to a read error. The rearrangement links TRBV20-1 to TRBJ2-5; D gene uncertain. The CDR3 is made up of 11 amino acids. Germline V lookup: CDR1 DFQATT, CDR2 SNEGSKA (reference sequence). The CDR3 DNA sequence: TGCAGTGCTAGGCAACAAGAGACCCAGTCCTTC. It is translated as CSARQQETQSF.

This clonotype was observed many times. The chain uses TRBV13 and TRBJ2-7; 7 bases map to TRBD2. Germline V CDR1 and CDR2: PRHDT, FYEKMQ (reference sequence). Trimming at V came to 3 bases and at J to 2 bases, leaving 10 bases not matched to a gene. The CDR3 runs 16 residues. The CDR3 DNA is TGTGCCAGCAGCTTGGGTGGGGGAGGGATTCCCTACGAGCAGTACTTC. Amino acid sequence: CASSLGGGGIPYEQYF.

This clonotype was counted many times. V is TRBV12-3 or TRBV12-4 and J is TRBJ2-6; no firm D call. Trimming shortened V by 6 bases and J by 4 bases, and 10 bases separated the two germline ends. CDR3 size: 14 residues. The CDR3 sequence: CASSSWRGANVLTF. The CDR3 DNA is TGTGCCAGCAGCTCCTGGCGCGGGGCCAACGTCCTGACTTTC.

At least ten counts were recorded for this clonotype. This chain connects TRBV29-1 to TRBJ2-3, with 8 positions matching TRBD1. The CDR3 loop spans 14 amino acids. V dropped 7 bases and J dropped 3; count of bases not matched to a gene: 9. Looked up from germline, CDR1 is SQVTM and CDR2 is ANQGSEA. CDR3 residues: CSGGQGRQTDTQYF. The CDR3 region has the DNA TGCAGCGGTGGACAGGGCCGTCAAACAGATACGCAGTATTTT.

This clonotype came up a few times. This could be a read error, since a much larger clone is one nucleotide away. The chain has TRBV12-3 or TRBV12-4 and TRBJ2-5; 7 positions match TRBD2. This CDR3 has 15 amino acids. V shed 5 bases and J 5 bases; nucleotides not matched to a gene: 11. CDR3 nucleotides: TGTGCCAGCAGTCACGGCGGGAGCACTGAGGAGACCCAGTACTTC. Its protein product is CASSHGGSTEETQYF.

This clonotype was counted a few times. Given a much more abundant clone one base away, this may be a read error. V usage is TRBV12-3 or TRBV12-4 and J usage is TRBJ2-7; no clear D. Trimming cost V 3 bases and J 4 bases, with 10 bases left between them. The CDR3 is 13 amino acids. The CDR3 DNA follows: TGTGCCAGCAGTTTCGTGCGGAGATACGAGCAGTACTTC. Its protein is CASSFVRRYEQYF.

This chain uses TRBV5-5 with TRBJ2-5; D is undetermined. Germline V gene sequence: CDR1 SGHKS, CDR2 YYEKEE (reference sequence). Trimming took 1 base from V and 5 from J, leaving 12 bases between them. CDR3 length: 14 residues. The CDR3 DNA reads as TGTGCCAGCAGCTTGCCGCCTCCTGGGGAGACCCAGTACTTC. Its protein product is CASSLPPPGETQYF.

The chain couples TRBV4-2 to TRBJ2-3, with 7 bases lining up with TRBD2. The CDR3 extends over 21 amino acids. V lost 5 bases to trimming and J lost 2 bases; unmatched junction nucleotides: 25. Germline CDR1 is LGHNA and CDR2 is YNFKEQ. CDR3 amino acids: CASSRDTWRESTTTFTDTQYF. DNA for the CDR3: TGTGCCAGCAGCAGGGATACATGGCGGGAGAGCACGACTACATTCACAGATACGCAGTATTTT.

V gene TRBV27 combines with J gene TRBJ2-6; tentative D call: TRBD1 (5 bases). Germline lookup yields CDR1 MNHEY and CDR2 SMNVEV (reference sequence). V lost 6 bases, J lost 2 bases, and 5 bases lay in between. This CDR3 contains 13 residues. CDR3 bases: TGTGCCAGCAGCAGGGCTGGGGCCAACGTCCTGACTTTC. Translated: CASSRAGANVLTF.

This clonotype showed up many times. The CDR3 coding sequence is TGTGCCAGCAGCTTAGCGGGACTCCCGAACTCCTACAATGAGCAGTTCTTC. Its protein is CASSLAGLPNSYNEQFF. V usage is TRBV7-8 and J usage is TRBJ2-1; a weak D match, TRBD2 (6 bases). The V gene's germline CDR1 is SGHVS and CDR2 FQNEAQ. V lost 0 bases and J lost 0, with 12 bases in between. This CDR3 has 17 amino acids.